The T cell receptor (beta chain) described here comes from a study of T cells in Graves' hyperthyroidism and ophthalmopathy. Study conclusions and caveats: Ophthalmopathy and stable hyperthyroidism were separated by a 13 V-J model.

This CDR3 is 12 amino acids long. Germline loops: CDR1 SQVTM, CDR2 ANQGSEA. The V end was cut by 6 bases, the J end by 7 bases, with 15 bases between. The investigators amplified TCR beta CDR3 regions from RNA transcripts. HTBI primers drove first-round RT-PCR of the TCR CDR3. TCRdb itself ran the multiplex PCR reads through MiXCR, one entry per CDR3 protein. The sample holds hundreds of thousands of distinct CDR3 sequences, roughly 21% seen once. To note about this clonotype: Its antigen is not identified.

The specimen sequenced was blood. The V gene is TRBV29-1, the J gene TRBJ1-1; the D is unclear. This TCR came from a man in his forties with Graves' ophthalmopathy. The CDR3 here is CSVGLGGHEAFF. CDR3 in DNA: TGCAGCGTCGGGCTGGGAGGCCATGAAGCTTTCTTT.